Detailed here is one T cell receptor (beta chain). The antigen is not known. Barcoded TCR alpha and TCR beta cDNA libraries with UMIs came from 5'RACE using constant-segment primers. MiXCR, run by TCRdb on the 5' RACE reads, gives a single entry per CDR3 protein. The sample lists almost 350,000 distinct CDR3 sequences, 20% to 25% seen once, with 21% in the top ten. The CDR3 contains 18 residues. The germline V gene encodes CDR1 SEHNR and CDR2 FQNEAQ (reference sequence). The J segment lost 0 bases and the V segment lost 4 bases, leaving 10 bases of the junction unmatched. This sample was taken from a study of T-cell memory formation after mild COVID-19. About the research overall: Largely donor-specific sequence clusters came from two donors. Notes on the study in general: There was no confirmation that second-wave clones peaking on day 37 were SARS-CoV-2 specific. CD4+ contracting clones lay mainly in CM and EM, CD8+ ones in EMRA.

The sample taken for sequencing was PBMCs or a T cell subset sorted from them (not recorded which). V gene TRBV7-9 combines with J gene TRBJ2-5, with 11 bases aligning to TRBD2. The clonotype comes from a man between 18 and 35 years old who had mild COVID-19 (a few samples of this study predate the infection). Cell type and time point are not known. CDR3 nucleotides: TGTGCCAGCAGCTGGCCTAGCGGGGGGTCTCCGTACCAAGAGACCCAGTACTTC. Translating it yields CASSWPSGGSPYQETQYF.